This is a list of T cell receptor beta chains from one sample in a study of post-analysis software for immune sequencing data. TCRdb analysed the PCR reads with MiXCR anew, one entry per CDR3 protein. The table lists 800,000 to 950,000 distinct CDR3 sequences, 53% of them singletons, with around 4.5% in the top ten. What was sequenced was blood. The origin of the receptors is a girl between 10 and 17 years old with multiple sclerosis. CDR3s include the opening cysteine and the closing phenylalanine or tryptophan. The order of the fields is D gene, V gene, J gene, clone size, CDR3 protein, CDR3 DNA. The D gene is left open where the match is weak. Clone size appears in some rows only: once, few, many, or a class for an expanded clone.

d_call: NA; v_call: TRBV5-1; j_call: TRBJ2-7; clone_size: NA; cdr3_aa: CASSFMTGDSYEQYF; cdr3_nt: TGCGCCAGCAGCTTTATGACGGGGGATTCCTACGAGCAGTACTTC
d_call: NA; v_call: TRBV5-1; j_call: TRBJ2-1; clone_size: NA; cdr3_aa: CASSPHPRPSTSSYNEQFF; cdr3_nt: TGCGCCAGCAGCCCCCACCCCCGGCCTAGCACCTCGAGCTACAATGAGCAGTTCTTC
d_call: NA; v_call: TRBV20-1; j_call: TRBJ2-7; clone_size: NA; cdr3_aa: CSAGPQESYEQYF; cdr3_nt: TGCAGTGCTGGACCACAGGAATCCTACGAGCAGTACTTC
d_call: NA; v_call: TRBV27; j_call: TRBJ1-2; clone_size: NA; cdr3_aa: CASSWGQEYNLGGYTF; cdr3_nt: TGTGCCAGCAGTTGGGGCCAGGAATACAACCTGGGGGGCTACACCTTC
d_call: NA; v_call: TRBV6-1; j_call: TRBJ1-4; clone_size: few; cdr3_aa: CASSRRSGTNEKLFF; cdr3_nt: TGTGCCAGCAGTCGCCGTTCGGGGACTAATGAAAAACTGTTTTTT
d_call: NA; v_call: TRBV12-3/TRBV12-4; j_call: TRBJ2-4; clone_size: NA; cdr3_aa: CASTNSLLPNNIQYF; cdr3_nt: TGTGCCAGCACCAACAGCTTACTCCCCAATAACATTCAGTACTTC
d_call: TRBD1; v_call: TRBV5-1; j_call: TRBJ2-5; clone_size: NA; cdr3_aa: CASSPGQAIIQETQYF; cdr3_nt: TGCGCCAGCAGCCCCGGACAGGCAATCATCCAAGAGACCCAGTACTTC
d_call: NA; v_call: TRBV12-3/TRBV12-4; j_call: TRBJ2-7; clone_size: once; cdr3_aa: CASSLWTTYEQYF; cdr3_nt: TGTGCCAGCAGTTTATGGACGACCTACGAGCAGTACTTC
d_call: NA; v_call: TRBV5-1; j_call: TRBJ1-2; clone_size: once; cdr3_aa: CASRDSTTYGYTF; cdr3_nt: TGCGCCAGCAGGGACAGCACAACCTATGGCTACACCTTC
d_call: TRBD2; v_call: TRBV7-2; j_call: TRBJ2-7; clone_size: NA; cdr3_aa: CASSLGASGSHYEQYF; cdr3_nt: TGTGCCAGCAGCTTAGGGGCTAGCGGGAGTCACTACGAGCAGTACTTC
d_call: TRBD1; v_call: TRBV12-3/TRBV12-4; j_call: TRBJ2-5; clone_size: NA; cdr3_aa: CASSEDRGPRSQGSQETQYF; cdr3_nt: TGTGCCAGCAGTGAAGACAGGGGGCCTCGGTCACAGGGGTCCCAAGAGACCCAGTACTTC
d_call: NA; v_call: TRBV7-9; j_call: TRBJ1-2; clone_size: once; cdr3_aa: CAISPGPLSGYTF; cdr3_nt: TGTGCCATCTCCCCGGGACCCCTAAGTGGCTACACCTTC
d_call: NA; v_call: TRBV20-1; j_call: TRBJ2-1; clone_size: NA; cdr3_aa: CSASPDSMGYEQFF; cdr3_nt: TGCAGTGCTAGCCCGGACAGTATGGGCTATGAGCAGTTCTTC
d_call: TRBD2; v_call: TRBV10-3; j_call: TRBJ2-5; clone_size: NA; cdr3_aa: CAIRGGGGQRETQYF; cdr3_nt: TGTGCCATCCGGGGGGGTGGTGGACAGCGGGAGACCCAGTACTTC
d_call: TRBD2; v_call: TRBV24-1; j_call: TRBJ2-1; clone_size: NA; cdr3_aa: CATSTPSGRNEQFF; cdr3_nt: TGTGCCACCAGTACCCCTAGCGGGAGAAATGAGCAGTTCTTC
d_call: NA; v_call: TRBV3-1; j_call: TRBJ2-3; clone_size: few; cdr3_aa: CASSRHQGNTGTQYF; cdr3_nt: TGTGCCAGCAGCCGTCATCAGGGGAACACAGGTACGCAGTATTTT
d_call: NA; v_call: TRBV6-1; j_call: TRBJ2-4; clone_size: few; cdr3_aa: CASSEGRTVTKNIQYF; cdr3_nt: TGTGCCAGCAGTGAAGGACGGACAGTAACCAAAAACATTCAGTACTTC
d_call: TRBD2; v_call: TRBV7-2; j_call: TRBJ2-5; clone_size: NA; cdr3_aa: CASSLVLAGGLRRGETQYF; cdr3_nt: TGTGCCAGCAGCTTAGTATTAGCGGGAGGTTTGAGAAGGGGCGAGACCCAGTACTTC
d_call: TRBD1; v_call: TRBV12-3/TRBV12-4; j_call: TRBJ2-5; clone_size: few; cdr3_aa: CASSPTGGRETQYF; cdr3_nt: TGTGCCAGCAGCCCAACAGGGGGCAGGGAGACCCAGTACTTC
d_call: TRBD2; v_call: TRBV7-3; j_call: TRBJ2-5; clone_size: NA; cdr3_aa: CASSLASSGGGQETQYF; cdr3_nt: TGTGCCAGCAGCTTAGCCTCTAGCGGGGGTGGACAAGAGACCCAGTACTTC
d_call: NA; v_call: TRBV5-1; j_call: TRBJ2-1; clone_size: NA; cdr3_aa: CASSLWGARGDEQFF; cdr3_nt: TGCGCCAGCAGCTTATGGGGGGCGAGAGGCGATGAGCAGTTCTTC
d_call: NA; v_call: TRBV5-1; j_call: TRBJ1-1; clone_size: NA; cdr3_aa: CATRDPAESEAFF; cdr3_nt: TGCGCCACCCGGGACCCGGCGGAGAGTGAAGCTTTCTTT
d_call: NA; v_call: TRBV29-1; j_call: TRBJ2-1; clone_size: few; cdr3_aa: CSVEGTPMYNEQFF; cdr3_nt: TGCAGCGTTGAGGGCACACCTATGTACAATGAGCAGTTCTTC
d_call: NA; v_call: TRBV6-5; j_call: TRBJ1-2; clone_size: few; cdr3_aa: CASSYSSRPLNYGYTF; cdr3_nt: TGTGCCAGCAGTTACTCTTCCAGGCCCCTCAACTATGGCTACACCTTC
d_call: NA; v_call: TRBV24-1; j_call: TRBJ2-1; clone_size: NA; cdr3_aa: CATTDLQLGDYNEQFF; cdr3_nt: TGTGCCACCACCGACCTCCAACTAGGTGACTACAATGAGCAGTTCTTC
d_call: NA; v_call: TRBV20-1; j_call: TRBJ2-3; clone_size: NA; cdr3_aa: CSATDQQQVRQYF; cdr3_nt: TGCAGTGCTACCGACCAACAGCAGGTTAGGCAGTATTTT